Listed here are 32 T cell receptor beta chains from one sample, sequenced in a study of cytomegalovirus exposure and HLA in healthy donors. Method: immunoSEQ multiplex PCR; TCRdb's copy keeps in-frame clones and lacks some. Altogether roughly 48,000 clones are present, over 75% being singletons, with the ten largest covering under 8.5%. Sequenced: PBMCs. The receptors derive from a woman under 40 in good health and CMV-seronegative.

V usage is TRBV5-4 and J usage is TRBJ1-1, with D perhaps matching TRBD1 (6 bases). The germline CDR1 and CDR2 sequences are SGHNT and YYREEE (reference sequence). V lost 0 bases to trimming and J lost 3 bases, with 15 bases between them. CDR3 length equals 16 residues. The CDR3 coding sequence is TGTGCCAGCAGCTTGGAGGCGGGAGAGGGGGACACTGAAGCTTTCTTT. Protein product: CASSLEAGEGDTEAFF.

By sample share, this clone is medium-sized (0.01 to 0.1%). V gene TRBV5-1 combines with J gene TRBJ2-1; TRBD2 is a possible D gene (5 bases). The V and J ends lost 0 bases and 3 bases respectively, with 7 bases between them. The CDR3 runs to 14 residues. The germline gives CDR1 SGHRS, CDR2 YFSETQ. CDR3 nucleotide sequence: TGCGCCAGCAGCTTGGCGGGGAACTACAATGAGCAGTTCTTC. Protein: CASSLAGNYNEQFF.

The chain couples TRBV12-1 to TRBJ2-7; the table assigns TRBD2, which was not confirmed against the DNA. TRBV12-1 is a pseudogene locus. The length of the CDR3 is 15 residues. The CDR3: CASSFAASGSYEQYF. CDR3 DNA sequence: TGTGCCAGCAGCTTTGCGGCTAGCGGGAGCTACGAGCAGTACTTC.

The V call is TRBV27, the J call TRBJ2-1, with D possibly being TRBD1 (6 bases). The ends were cut back, 3 bases at V and 9 bases at J, with 15 bases in the middle. Germline lookup yields CDR1 MNHEY and CDR2 SMNVEV (reference sequence). The CDR3 totals 14 residues. The CDR3 sequence: CASSLSQGLAEQFF. CDR3 DNA: TGTGCCAGCAGTTTGTCACAGGGTTTGGCTGAGCAGTTCTTC.

The J gene is TRBJ2-1, the V gene TRBV28, with TRBD2 matching 9 bases. V lost 5 bases to trimming and J lost 0 bases; unmatched junction nucleotides: 2. CDR1 MDHEN and CDR2 SYDVKM come from the germline V gene. The CDR3 is made up of 15 amino acids. The CDR3 sequence is CASSAGGSSYNEQFF. The CDR3 nucleotides read TGTGCCAGCAGTGCGGGGGGGAGCTCCTACAATGAGCAGTTCTTC.

The rearrangement links TRBV27 to TRBJ2-3; no clear D gene. The CDR3 spans 13 residues. The V end lost 3 bases, the J end lost 4 bases, and 8 bases lay between the germline ends. Germline CDR1 reads MNHEY; CDR2 reads SMNVEV (reference sequence). For the CDR3, the DNA is TGTGCCAGCAGTTTGGGCACCTCAGATACGCAGTATTTT. Protein: CASSLGTSDTQYF.

The chain combines TRBV4-1 with TRBJ2-5, with D tentatively TRBD1 (7 bases). The germline CDR1 and CDR2 sequences are MGHRA and YSYEKL. Trimming cost V 3 bases and J 5 bases, with 13 bases left between them. The CDR3 totals 14 residues. Here the CDR3 reads CASSHETGRETQYF. The CDR3 DNA reads as TGCGCCAGCAGCCACGAGACAGGGAGGGAGACCCAGTACTTC.

The chain joins TRBV7-2 to TRBJ1-2; 12 nucleotides align to TRBD1. V gave up 4 bases and J gave up 6 bases; unmatched junction bases: 9. There are 16 residues in the CDR3. Germline CDR1 is SGHTA and CDR2 is FQGNSA. CDR3 protein: CASSSHRGQGADGYTF. The DNA of the CDR3 is TGTGCCAGCAGCTCCCATCGGGGACAGGGGGCGGATGGCTACACCTTC.

The chain recombines TRBV7-9 with TRBJ2-1, with D perhaps matching TRBD2 (6 bases). The CDR3 spans 12 residues. The V gene lost 1 base and the J gene lost 12 bases, with 10 bases spanning the gap. The germline gives CDR1 SEHNR, CDR2 FQNEAQ (reference sequence). CDR3 DNA: TGTGCCAGCAGCTTAGAACACGGGGGGCAGTTCTTC. Translating it yields CASSLEHGGQFF.

This chain uses TRBV6-4 with TRBJ2-7; 11 nucleotides agree with TRBD1. V trimming: 8 bases; J trimming: 5 bases; junction bases outside the gene matches: 8. CDR3 length: 14 amino acids. The V gene's germline CDR1 is MRHNA and CDR2 SNTAGT. The CDR3 here is CASELLDRGHEQYF. In DNA form, the CDR3 reads TGTGCCAGCGAACTACTGGACAGGGGGCACGAGCAGTACTTC.

The chain joins TRBV10-3 to TRBJ2-6; 7 bases are shared with TRBD1. Trimming cost V 6 bases and J 5 bases; bases outside gene matches: 7. CDR1 is ENHRY and CDR2 is SYGVKD in the germline V gene. CDR3 length: 15 amino acids. CDR3 loop: CAIRGDSLRANVLTF. The CDR3 nucleotides read TGTGCCATCAGAGGGGACAGCCTCCGGGCCAACGTCCTGACTTTC.

The V gene is TRBV29-1, the J gene TRBJ2-5; D gene ambiguous. The germline V and J ends were trimmed by 2 bases and 9 bases, with 10 bases remaining between them. The CDR3 loop spans 11 amino acids. CDR1 is SQVTM, CDR2 ANQGSEA, per germline. CDR3 in amino acids: CSVETPPPQYF. DNA for the CDR3: TGCAGCGTTGAAACACCCCCGCCCCAGTACTTC.

The chain is built from TRBV5-1 and TRBJ2-5, with D possibly TRBD2 on 6 matching bases. Trimming took off 3 bases at V and 5 bases at J, with 8 bases between the two ends. CDR3 length equals 12 residues. Germline CDR1 reads SGHRS; CDR2 reads YFSETQ. CDR3 in DNA: TGCGCCAGCAGCTCTCGGGGGGAGACCCAGTACTTC. Translation: CASSSRGETQYF.

The V and J genes are TRBV9 and TRBJ2-6; 7 positions agree with TRBD2. V lost 4 bases to trimming and J lost 3 bases; unmatched junction nucleotides: 4. This CDR3 is 15 amino acids long. Germline V lookup: CDR1 SGDLS, CDR2 YYNGEE. The CDR3 nucleotides read TGTGCCAGCAGCTCCGGGAGGCTTGGGGCCAACGTCCTGACTTTC. Encoded protein: CASSSGRLGANVLTF. Combining the CDR3 with reference TRBV9 and TRBJ2-6 gives the whole variable domain DSGVTQTPKHLITATGQRVTLRCSPRSGDLSVYWYQQSLDQGLQFLIQYYNGEERAKGNILERFSAQQFPDLHSELNLSSLELGDSALYFCASSSGRLGANVLTFGAGSRLTVL.

The chain combines TRBV2 with TRBJ2-2; 9 positions match TRBD2. Germline CDR1 reads SNHLY; CDR2 reads FYNNEI. Germline trimming cut 11 bases from V and 6 bases from J; bases unmatched to any gene: 10. CDR3 length: 14 residues. For the CDR3, the DNA is TGTGCCCTCAGCGGGGGGCGCGTTTCCGGGGAGCTGTTTTTT. It codes for CALSGGRVSGELFF.

V is TRBV28 and J is TRBJ1-1, with no clear D. Germline CDR1 and CDR2: MDHEN and SYDVKM. Trimming took off 3 bases at V and 8 bases at J, with 10 bases between the two ends. The CDR3 runs 12 residues. In nucleotides, the CDR3 is TGTGCCAGCAGTTTCTCTAGCCTGGAAGCTTTCTTT. As protein: CASSFSSLEAFF. The full variable domain, rest sourced from reference TRBV28 and TRBJ1-1, is DVKVTQSSRYLVKRTGEKVFLECVQDMDHENMFWYRQDPGLGLRLIYFSYDVKMKEKGDIPEGYSVSREKKERFSLILESASTNQTSMYLCASSFSSLEAFFGQGTRLTVV.

The chain carries TRBV4-3 and TRBJ1-2, with a possible D match to TRBD1 (6 bases). The CDR3 spans 14 residues. The V gene's germline CDR1 is LGHNA and CDR2 YSLEER. The V and J ends lost 1 base and 5 bases respectively, with 11 bases between them. Written as DNA, the CDR3 is TGCGCCAGCAGCCAAGTGACAGGTTCTTATGGCTACACCTTC. Its protein product is CASSQVTGSYGYTF.

This rearrangement joins TRBV7-9 to TRBJ1-5; 7 nucleotides align to TRBD1. Trimming took 5 bases from V and 2 from J; bases not matched to a gene: 6. The length of the CDR3 is 15 residues. The V gene's germline CDR1 is SEHNR and CDR2 FQNEAQ (reference sequence). The CDR3 loop is CASSPPGTGNQPQHF. The CDR3 DNA is TGTGCCAGCAGCCCCCCCGGGACAGGCAATCAGCCCCAGCATTTT.

V and J are TRBV6-6 and TRBJ2-1; D possibly corresponds to TRBD1 (6 bases). V was clipped by 5 bases and J by 4 bases, with 18 bases between them. Germline loops: CDR1 MNHNY, CDR2 SVGAGI (reference sequence). The CDR3 length is 16 residues. In DNA form, the CDR3 reads TGTGCCAGCAGTGCGAGAACAGGGATAGGGTACAATGAGCAGTTCTTC. It is translated as CASSARTGIGYNEQFF.

The chain recombines TRBV6-6 with TRBJ2-7; D possibly corresponds to TRBD1 (6 bases). The CDR3 contains 13 residues. The ends were cut back, 6 bases at V and 5 bases at J, with 14 bases in the middle. Per germline, CDR1 MNHNY and CDR2 SVGAGI (reference sequence). The CDR3 DNA follows: TGTGCCAGCAGCCGACAGGTAGGGGACGAGCAGTACTTC. This gives the protein CASSRQVGDEQYF.

This chain links TRBV5-5 with TRBJ1-1; a weak D match, TRBD1 (5 bases). CDR3 length: 16 amino acids. Germline V gene sequence: CDR1 SGHKS, CDR2 YYEKEE (reference sequence). Trimming removed 1 base at V and 5 bases at J, with 18 bases between. CDR3 sequence reads: CASSLSLGGLWTEAFF. Written as DNA, the CDR3 is TGTGCCAGCAGCTTGTCTCTGGGGGGACTATGGACTGAAGCTTTCTTT.

CDR3 bases: TGTGCCAGCAGGCAGGACTTAAACAGGGATGGCTACACCTTC. This sequence encodes CASRQDLNRDGYTF. The rearrangement uses TRBV6-5 and TRBJ1-2, with D possibly TRBD1 on 6 matching bases. V lost 6 bases and J 6 bases, leaving 17 bases between the germline ends. This CDR3 has 14 amino acids. Germline-derived CDR1 and CDR2 are MNHEY and SVGAGI.

The J gene is TRBJ2-7, the V gene TRBV28; D is undetermined. Germline V gives CDR1 MDHEN, CDR2 SYDVKM. This CDR3 contains 11 residues. V was pared by 6 bases and J by 6 bases, with 9 bases between. CDR3 in DNA: TGTGCCAGCAGCCTACAGTTCGAGCAGTACTTC. Its protein is CASSLQFEQYF.

This clone occurred once. The germline gene is not matched at one end of the junction; a read error may be the cause. DNA for the CDR3: TGTGCCAGCAGCTTCACCGGGACAGACTTC. This gives the protein CASSFTGTDF. This chain uses TRBV7-9 with TRBJ1-2; TRBD1 matches 7 bases. Germline V lookup: CDR1 SEHNR, CDR2 FQNEAQ (reference sequence). The CDR3 spans 10 residues.

The chain recombines TRBV2 with TRBJ2-6, with a possible D match to TRBD2 (5 bases). The CDR3 extends over 19 amino acids. Germline lookup yields CDR1 SNHLY and CDR2 FYNNEI. V lost 7 bases to trimming and J lost 0 bases, with 22 bases between them. This chain's CDR3 is CASIAVGIGLSSGANVLTF. The CDR3 nucleotides are TGTGCCAGCATTGCGGTAGGAATCGGACTTAGCTCTGGGGCCAACGTCCTGACTTTC.

This chain joins TRBV7-2 and TRBJ2-5; TRBD2 might be the D (6 bases). The CDR3 is made up of 15 amino acids. V lost 1 base to trimming and J lost 6 bases, with 15 bases between them. Germline V gene data show CDR1 as SGHTA and CDR2 as FQGNSA. The CDR3 region is CASSLVLGRSKTQYF. The CDR3 coding sequence is TGTGCCAGCAGCTTAGTTTTGGGGAGGTCGAAGACCCAGTACTTC.

The chain couples TRBV19 to TRBJ2-7; D gene unclear. Trimming removed 3 bases from V and 3 bases from J, with 6 bases in between. This CDR3 has 12 residues. Germline lookup yields CDR1 LNHDA and CDR2 SQIVND (reference sequence). CDR3 region: CASSIGGYEQYF. In DNA form, the CDR3 reads TGTGCCAGTAGTATCGGCGGCTACGAGCAGTACTTC.

This clone has a single count. V and J are TRBV18 and TRBJ1-1; 7 nucleotides match TRBD1. This CDR3 comprises 16 residues. Germline CDR1 and CDR2: KGHSH and LQKENI. J was trimmed by 3 bases and V by 0 bases; bases with no gene match: 7. The DNA for the CDR3 is TGTGCCAGCTCACCACCGGCGACAGGGAAGGACACTGAAGCTTTCTTT. Encoded protein: CASSPPATGKDTEAFF.

This clone is termed medium-sized. The chain has TRBV7-8 and TRBJ2-5; TRBD1 might be the D (6 bases). The CDR3 is 15 residues long. V was clipped by 5 bases and J by 1 base, with 14 bases between them. The V gene's germline CDR1 is SGHVS and CDR2 FQNEAQ. The CDR3 nucleotides are TGTGCCAGCAGCCGTACGCAGGGGTCCCAAGAGACCCAGTACTTC. Its protein is CASSRTQGSQETQYF. Complete variable domain (other parts from reference TRBV7-8 and TRBJ2-5): GAGVSQSPRYKVAKRGQDVALRCDPISGHVSLFWYQQALGQGPEFLTYFQNEAQLDKSGLPSDRFFAERPEGSVSTLKIQRTQQEDSAVYLCASSRTQGSQETQYFGPGTRLLVL.

The chain couples TRBV19 to TRBJ1-1; D is unresolved. The CDR3 is 16 residues long. Germline CDR1 and CDR2: LNHDA and SQIVND (reference sequence). V was shortened by 4 bases and J by 5 bases, with 20 bases between the two germline ends. The CDR3 loop reads CASSRSVDPRGTEAFF. CDR3 coding DNA: TGTGCCAGTAGTAGGAGTGTCGACCCCCGTGGGACTGAAGCTTTCTTT.

This clone was counted between two and nine times. Other DNA sequences in the sample encode the same CDR3. The V and J genes are TRBV4-1 and TRBJ2-1; D ambiguous. Germline V gene sequence: CDR1 MGHRA, CDR2 YSYEKL. The CDR3 sequence is 13 residues long. The ends were cut back, 0 bases at V and 7 bases at J, with 7 bases in the middle. CDR3 DNA: TGCGCCAGCAGCCAAGATTTCCAGAATGAGCAGTTCTTC. Its protein product is CASSQDFQNEQFF.

This rearrangement joins TRBV5-1 to TRBJ2-2; possibly TRBD2 for D (6 bases). Looked up from germline, CDR1 is SGHRS and CDR2 is YFSETQ. CDR3 size: 17 residues. V lost 0 bases and J 4 bases, leaving 16 bases between the germline ends. CDR3 nucleotides: TGCGCCAGCAGCTTGGGAACGGGAGCGGTTCTCACCGGGGAGCTGTTTTTT. Its translation is CASSLGTGAVLTGELFF.